The 17 T cell receptor beta chains in this list originate from one sample, sequenced in a study of T cells expressing NK-cell markers. No DNA is given; TCRdb re-called the 5' RACE reads and lists each CDR3 protein once. The sample has about 32,000 distinct CDR3 sequences. Sequencing was performed on blood T cells: a sorted CD56 or NKG2C T cell subset, CD4+ or CD8+ T cells, or bulk PBMC T cells (not recorded which). These receptors all come from a woman between 18 and 69 years old in good health.

This sequence joins TRBV27 and TRBJ1-5; the D call from TCRdb, TRBD1, cannot be confirmed without DNA. The CDR3 totals 14 residues. Germline CDR1 is MNHEY and CDR2 is SMNVEV (reference sequence). The CDR3 protein is CASSPDRRNQPQHF.

J is TRBJ2-2 and V is TRBV6-4; TCRdb names TRBD2, which stays unverified in the absence of DNA. This CDR3 is built from 13 residues. Germline lookup yields CDR1 MRHNA and CDR2 SNTAGT. The chain's CDR3 is CATSNGNTGELFF.

This CDR3 reads CASSVDGSPSYNSPLHF. V is TRBV9 and J is TRBJ1-6; checking the TCRdb D call of TRBD1 is not possible without DNA. Germline V gives CDR1 SGDLS, CDR2 YYNGEE. This CDR3 is 17 amino acids long.

The genes are TRBV5-1 and TRBJ2-1; TCRdb indicates TRBD1, and absent DNA this call remains unverified. The CDR3 covers 15 residues. CDR1 and CDR2 from the germline V gene are SGHRS and YFSETQ. CDR3 in amino acids: CASSLTGGSSNEQFF.

The V and J genes are TRBV28 and TRBJ2-7; as DNA is missing, the TRBD1 call by TCRdb cannot be tested. The CDR3 runs 16 residues. CDR1 MDHEN and CDR2 SYDVKM come from the germline V gene. The CDR3 sequence is CASSFGALDSSYEQYF.

V gene TRBV4-1 combines with J gene TRBJ1-6; TCRdb's assignment of TRBD1 cannot be checked, as there is no DNA. Germline CDR1 and CDR2: MGHRA and YSYEKL. This CDR3 has 16 amino acids. The CDR3 spells CASSVPGTALSSPLHF.

J is TRBJ1-2 and V is TRBV6-5. This CDR3 is 14 amino acids long. Germline V gene lookup returns CDR1 MNHEY and CDR2 SVGAGI. CDR3 protein: CASSYSPANYGYTF.

This sequence joins TRBV14 and TRBJ1-5; as DNA is missing, the TRBD1 call by TCRdb cannot be tested. The CDR3 loop spans 12 amino acids. Germline values: CDR1 SGHDN, CDR2 FVKESK. The CDR3: CASSQGGQPQHF.

V gene TRBV5-6 combines with J gene TRBJ2-1; the TRBD2 assignment by TCRdb is unverifiable without DNA. Germline values: CDR1 SGHDT, CDR2 YYEEEE. The CDR3 is made up of 16 amino acids. The CDR3 sequence: CASSPGGTSAYNEQFF. Full variable domain (outside the CDR3, taken from reference TRBV5-6 and TRBJ2-1): DAGVTQSPTHLIKTRGQQVTLRCSPKSGHDTVSWYQQALGQGPQFIFQYYEEEERQRGNFPDRFSGHQFPNYSSELNVNALLLGDSALYLCASSPGGTSAYNEQFFGPGTRLTVL.

The V gene is TRBV4-1, the J gene TRBJ2-7; TCRdb reports TRBD1, a call that lacks DNA to check it against. CDR1 and CDR2 from the germline V gene are MGHRA and YSYEKL. This CDR3 is built from 13 residues. The CDR3 protein is CASGQGVSYEQYF.

The chain carries TRBV15 and TRBJ2-1. The CDR3 sequence is 14 residues long. Germline V gene sequence: CDR1 LNHNV, CDR2 YYDKDF (reference sequence). The CDR3: CATSRPDSYNEQFF.

This sequence joins TRBV5-1 and TRBJ2-1; the D gene TCRdb calls, TRBD2, cannot be checked with no DNA. The CDR3 loop spans 16 amino acids. CDR1 and CDR2 (germline): SGHRS, YFSETQ. CDR3 protein: CASSQGGLETYNEQFF.

J is TRBJ2-2 and V is TRBV7-6; the TRBD2 assignment by TCRdb is unverifiable without DNA. The germline V gene has CDR1 SGHVS and CDR2 FNYEAQ. The CDR3 sequence is 18 residues long. Here the CDR3 reads CASSLFPIAGGPTGELFF.

The chain links TRBV24-1 to TRBJ2-6; TCRdb calls TRBD1, which cannot be checked without DNA. The CDR3 consists of 13 residues. The V gene's germline CDR1 is KGHDR and CDR2 SFDVKD. Here the CDR3 reads CATSAPGANVLTF.

The rearrangement joins TRBV28 to TRBJ2-7; TCRdb indicates TRBD1, and absent DNA this call remains unverified. Germline CDR1 and CDR2: MDHEN and SYDVKM. This CDR3 spans 11 amino acids. Here the CDR3 reads CASTPGYEQYF.

The chain uses TRBV6-1 and TRBJ2-5; as DNA is missing, the TRBD2 call by TCRdb cannot be tested. The CDR3 loop spans 13 amino acids. CDR1 is MNHNS, CDR2 SASEGT, per germline. The CDR3 reads CASTGGGLETQYF.

The chain joins TRBV6-1 to TRBJ1-1. Germline loops: CDR1 MNHNS, CDR2 SASEGT. The CDR3 contains 13 residues. The CDR3 here is CASSLTDQREAFF.